This T cell receptor beta chain was sequenced for a study of blood T cell repertoires in COVID-19. Method: immunoSEQ multiplex PCR; TCRdb's copy keeps in-frame clones and lacks some. The sample contains tens of thousands of clones, 82% of which appear only once. Germline V gene data show CDR1 as MNHNS and CDR2 as SASEGT. Trimming cost V 11 bases and J 1 base; bases outside gene matches: 7. CDR3 size: 14 residues. The specimen was peripheral blood. This chain links TRBV6-1 with TRBJ2-2; 7 bases agree with TRBD2. The receptor was derived from a human donor in a cohort sampled during active or convalescent COVID-19. CDR3 nucleotides: TGTGCCGAAGCGGGACGAGGGAACACCGGGGAGCTGTTTTTT. Translation gives CAEAGRGNTGELFF.